These 25 T cell receptor beta chains were sequenced from one sample in a study of identical twins. MiXCR was run by TCRdb on the 5' RACE reads, yielding one entry per CDR3 protein. The table has about 240,000 distinct CDR3 sequences, 7.5% seen once. The data were also submitted as part of a second study, on yellow fever vaccine responses in identical twins.

The sequenced sample was CD8+ T cells sorted from blood. These receptors were collected from a woman between 18 and 29 years old in good health.

This clonotype was detected only a few times. The genes are TRBV2 and TRBJ1-4; D is undetermined. There are 15 residues in the CDR3. The germline CDR1 and CDR2 sequences are SNHLY and FYNNEI. Deletions cut 4 bases from V and 3 bases from J, with 12 bases between. CDR3 protein: CASSGFVGPNEKLFF. The CDR3 region has the DNA TGTGCCAGCAGTGGGTTCGTTGGGCCTAATGAAAAACTGTTTTTT.

This clonotype showed up just a few times. DNA of the CDR3: TGCGCCAGCAGCCATGGGGCGGCTAGCGGGGGGGCGTTGGAGACCCAGTACTTC. It specifies CASSHGAASGGALETQYF. This chain connects TRBV4-1 to TRBJ2-5; 12 nucleotides match TRBD2. The CDR3 extends over 18 amino acids. Unmatched junction bases numbered 13, after V lost 3 bases and J lost 5 bases. CDR1 MGHRA and CDR2 YSYEKL come from the germline V gene.

This chain connects TRBV12-3 or TRBV12-4 to TRBJ2-5, with D uncertain. The V end was cut by 8 bases, the J end by 3 bases, with 16 bases between. The CDR3 length is 14 residues. CDR3 coding DNA: TGTGCCAGCTCAATGGCGTCAATAAAAGAGACCCAGTACTTC. Encoded protein: CASSMASIKETQYF.

This clonotype was seen a handful of times. The chain has TRBV19 and TRBJ2-1, with 7 bases aligning to TRBD2. The trim removed 2 bases at V and 0 bases at J, leaving 4 bases unmatched. Germline-derived CDR1 and CDR2 are LNHDA and SQIVND (reference sequence). The length of the CDR3 is 16 residues. The DNA for the CDR3 is TGTGCCAGTAGTATACGGGACTACAGCTCCTACAATGAGCAGTTCTTC. As protein: CASSIRDYSSYNEQFF.

This chain connects TRBV10-3 to TRBJ2-5, with 9 bases aligning to TRBD2. This CDR3 has 15 residues. Germline V gives CDR1 ENHRY, CDR2 SYGVKD. With 6 bases clipped from V and 5 bases from J, the junction kept 10 bases outside the gene matches. The CDR3 is CAISGASGAGETQYF. CDR3 coding DNA: TGTGCCATCAGCGGAGCTAGCGGGGCGGGGGAGACCCAGTACTTC.

The chain carries TRBV24-1 and TRBJ1-1, with unresolved D. V shed 7 bases and J shed 6 bases, with 11 bases lying between them. CDR1 and CDR2 (germline): KGHDR, SFDVKD. The CDR3 covers 12 residues. The CDR3 nucleotides are TGTGCCACCAGGTCCGGGGAATCTGAAGCTTTCTTT. The encoded protein is CATRSGESEAFF.

The chain links TRBV28 to TRBJ1-1; weak D call: TRBD1 (5 bases). The CDR3 is made up of 14 amino acids. CDR1 MDHEN and CDR2 SYDVKM come from the germline V gene. Trimming cost V 4 bases and J 2 bases, with 11 bases left between them. CDR3 sequence (DNA): TGTGCCAGCAGTTCCGCGGGGGATAACACTGAAGCTTTCTTT. Protein product: CASSSAGDNTEAFF.

The J gene is TRBJ2-3, the V gene TRBV2; D is undetermined. Germline V gene data show CDR1 as SNHLY and CDR2 as FYNNEI. V dropped 7 bases and J dropped 5 bases, with 10 bases sitting between them. The length of the CDR3 is 12 residues. CDR3 protein: CASISARDTQYF. The CDR3 DNA reads TGTGCCAGCATTTCGGCTAGAGATACGCAGTATTTT.

V usage is TRBV20-1 and J usage is TRBJ2-5; D assignment may be TRBD1 or TRBD2 (5 bases each). Germline V gene lookup returns CDR1 DFQATT and CDR2 SNEGSKA (reference sequence). This CDR3 has 15 residues. Deletions cut 1 base from V and 5 bases from J, with 17 bases between. CDR3 sequence reads: CSARGLGERRETQYF. The CDR3 DNA is TGCAGTGCTAGAGGTTTGGGGGAGCGAAGGGAGACCCAGTACTTC.

The chain employs TRBV12-3 or TRBV12-4 and TRBJ2-1; 9 bases fit TRBD2. The J segment lost 5 bases and the V segment lost 6 bases, leaving 8 bases of the junction unmatched. The CDR3 sequence is 15 residues long. CDR3 loop: CASRVRASGDNEQFF. CDR3 nucleotide sequence: TGTGCCAGCAGGGTTCGGGCTAGCGGGGACAATGAGCAGTTCTTC.

The chain couples TRBV27 to TRBJ2-1; D is ambiguous. CDR3 length equals 12 residues. CDR1 MNHEY and CDR2 SMNVEV come from the germline V gene (reference sequence). V dropped 4 bases and J dropped 10 bases, with 11 bases sitting between them. In nucleotides, the CDR3 is TGTGCCAGCAGTTCTGTCGGATTGGAGCAGTTCTTC. This translates into CASSSVGLEQFF.

There are a few counts of this clonotype. This chain connects TRBV13 to TRBJ2-1; D might be TRBD1 or TRBD2, each matching 5 bases. Trimming removed 5 bases at V and 4 bases at J, with 15 bases between. The CDR3 consists of 15 residues. Germline V gives CDR1 PRHDT, CDR2 FYEKMQ (reference sequence). CDR3 nucleotides: TGTGCCAGCAGCGTCATTAGGGACCGATACAATGAGCAGTTCTTC. It translates to CASSVIRDRYNEQFF.

The V and J genes are TRBV27 and TRBJ2-4; 8 bases are shared with TRBD1. From germline, CDR1 is MNHEY and CDR2 SMNVEV (reference sequence). V shed 5 bases and J 8 bases; nucleotides not matched to a gene: 5. The length of the CDR3 is 13 residues. CDR3 in amino acids: CASSAHRGDIQYF. The CDR3 DNA reads TGTGCCAGCAGTGCCCACAGGGGGGACATTCAGTACTTC.

This rearrangement joins TRBV13 to TRBJ2-1, with D possibly TRBD2 on 7 matching bases. Germline V lookup: CDR1 PRHDT, CDR2 FYEKMQ (reference sequence). Trimming stripped 5 bases from V and 7 bases from J, with 18 bases between. CDR3 length equals 15 residues. The CDR3 region is CASSPRGAGGNEQFF. The CDR3 DNA reads TGTGCCAGCAGCCCCCGGGGGGCCGGAGGGAATGAGCAGTTCTTC. Combining the CDR3 with reference TRBV13 and TRBJ2-1 gives the whole variable domain AAGVIQSPRHLIKEKRETATLKCYPIPRHDTVYWYQQGPGQDPQFLISFYEKMQSDKGSIPDRFSAQQFSDYHSELNMSSLELGDSALYFCASSPRGAGGNEQFFGPGTRLTVL.

This clonotype was counted many times. This chain links TRBV28 with TRBJ2-4; weak D call: TRBD2 (5 bases). This CDR3 is built from 13 residues. V gave up 3 bases and J gave up 8 bases, with 11 bases separating them. Per the germline V gene, CDR1 is MDHEN and CDR2 is SYDVKM. The CDR3 bases are TGTGCCAGCAGTTTGGTCCGGGGAGACATTCAGTACTTC. Protein: CASSLVRGDIQYF.

This chain links TRBV6-1 with TRBJ2-2, with D tentatively TRBD2 (5 bases). In germline, CDR1 is MNHNS, CDR2 SASEGT. Trimming pared 6 bases from V and 3 bases from J, leaving 11 bases between. This CDR3 has 14 residues. CDR3 DNA: TGTGCCAGCAGCCCTTTCGGGGACACCGGGGAGCTGTTTTTT. This translates into CASSPFGDTGELFF.

This clonotype has at least ten counts. The junction departs from the called germline gene at one end, perhaps through a read error. The rearrangement joins TRBV7-9 to TRBJ2-5, with TRBD2 matching over 7 bases. Germline V CDR1 and CDR2: SEHNR, FQNEAQ (reference sequence). This CDR3 is 12 amino acids long. The CDR3 loop reads CASSSRDYSPSF. CDR3 in DNA: TGTGCCAGCAGCTCCCGGGACTACTCTCCGTCCTTC.

This clonotype has only a few counts. The J gene is TRBJ1-1, the V gene TRBV9; unclear D gene. The CDR3 loop spans 16 amino acids. Trimming removed 1 base at V and 0 bases at J, with 13 bases between. The germline gives CDR1 SGDLS, CDR2 YYNGEE. CDR3 amino acids: CASSVSGTPMNTEAFF. The CDR3 DNA is TGTGCCAGCAGCGTATCGGGAACCCCCATGAACACTGAAGCTTTCTTT.

This clonotype was seen repeatedly, ten times or more. The genes are TRBV12-3 or TRBV12-4 and TRBJ2-4; D is tentatively TRBD1 or TRBD2 (5 bases each). Trimming pared 3 bases from V and 3 bases from J, leaving 12 bases between. The CDR3 covers 15 residues. CDR3 DNA sequence: TGTGCCAGCAGTTTGGTCTGGGGGAGCAAAAACATTCAGTACTTC. This gives the protein CASSLVWGSKNIQYF.

The gene calls are TRBV20-1 and TRBJ1-1; D not certain. The CDR3 loop spans 10 amino acids. Germline assignment: CDR1 DFQATT and CDR2 SNEGSKA (reference sequence). V lost 7 bases, J lost 2 bases, and 5 bases lay in between. The CDR3 DNA reads as TGCAGTGACGGAAACACTGAAGCTTTCTTT. It translates to CSDGNTEAFF.

This sequence joins TRBV13 and TRBJ2-2; possibly TRBD1 for D (6 bases). Trimming took 5 bases from V and 5 from J, leaving 15 bases between them. The CDR3 contains 15 residues. The germline V gene encodes CDR1 PRHDT and CDR2 FYEKMQ (reference sequence). The CDR3 is CASSHRTENTGELFF. The CDR3 nucleotides read TGTGCCAGCAGCCACCGGACAGAAAATACCGGGGAGCTGTTTTTT.

The CDR3 coding sequence is TGTGCCAGCAGCTGGGCCCTAACAGGGGGCTACTACAATGAGCAGTTCTTC. It yields the protein CASSWALTGGYYNEQFF. The gene calls are TRBV5-6 and TRBJ2-1; 9 nucleotides match TRBD1. J gave up 3 bases and V 3 bases, and 10 bases lay outside the gene matches. The CDR3 runs to 17 residues. In germline, CDR1 is SGHDT, CDR2 YYEEEE. Variable domain in full (rest from reference TRBV5-6 and TRBJ2-1): DAGVTQSPTHLIKTRGQQVTLRCSPKSGHDTVSWYQQALGQGPQFIFQYYEEEERQRGNFPDRFSGHQFPNYSSELNVNALLLGDSALYLCASSWALTGGYYNEQFFGPGTRLTVL.

This clonotype was observed at least ten times. The J gene is TRBJ1-1, the V gene TRBV6-1, with TRBD1 identical over 8 bases. CDR3 length equals 15 residues. The junction had 5 bases not matched to a gene; V was cut back by 5 bases and J by 0 bases. The V gene's germline CDR1 is MNHNS and CDR2 SASEGT. The CDR3 spells CASSLGQGVNTEAFF. The CDR3 DNA reads TGTGCCAGCAGTCTCGGACAGGGAGTGAACACTGAAGCTTTCTTT.

There are many counts of this clonotype. In nucleotides, the CDR3 is TGTGCCAGCAGCTTAGACGGGATGGTCAATGAGCAGTTCTTC. Protein: CASSLDGMVNEQFF. The gene calls are TRBV7-8 and TRBJ2-1, with a possible D match to TRBD2 (5 bases). The CDR3 runs 14 residues. Germline CDR1 reads SGHVS; CDR2 reads FQNEAQ. The germline V and J ends were trimmed by 1 base and 6 bases, with 10 bases remaining between them.

This chain joins TRBV11-2 and TRBJ1-1; weak D call: TRBD1 (6 bases). Looked up from germline, CDR1 is SGHAT and CDR2 is FQNNGV. V lost 3 bases and J lost 0, with 20 bases in between. This CDR3 spans 18 amino acids. Here the CDR3 DNA reads TGTGCCAGCAGCTTTAAAAGGGGGGTGGGGCACTTGAACACTGAAGCTTTCTTT. This translates into CASSFKRGVGHLNTEAFF.